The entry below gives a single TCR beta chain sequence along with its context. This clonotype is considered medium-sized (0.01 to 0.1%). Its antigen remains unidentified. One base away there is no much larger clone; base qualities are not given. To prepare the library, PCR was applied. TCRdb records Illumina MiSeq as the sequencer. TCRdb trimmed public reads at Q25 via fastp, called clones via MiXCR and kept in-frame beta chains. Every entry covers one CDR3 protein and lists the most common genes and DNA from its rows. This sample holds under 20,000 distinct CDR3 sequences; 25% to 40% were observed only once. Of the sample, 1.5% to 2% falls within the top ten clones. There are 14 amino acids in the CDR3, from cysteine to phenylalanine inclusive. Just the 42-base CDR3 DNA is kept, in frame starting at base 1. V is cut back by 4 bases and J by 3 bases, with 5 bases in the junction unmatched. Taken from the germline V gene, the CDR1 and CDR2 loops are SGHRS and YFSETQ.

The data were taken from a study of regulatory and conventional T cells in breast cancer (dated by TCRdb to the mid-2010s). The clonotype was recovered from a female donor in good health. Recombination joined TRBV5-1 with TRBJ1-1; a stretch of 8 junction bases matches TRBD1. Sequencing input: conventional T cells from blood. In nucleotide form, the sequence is TGCGCCAGCAGCCTGGGACAGGCGGACACTGAAGCTTTCTTT. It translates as CASSLGQADTEAFF. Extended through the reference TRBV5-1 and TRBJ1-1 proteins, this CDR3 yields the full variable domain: KAGVTQTPRYLIKTRGQQVTLSCSPISGHRSVSWYQQTPGQGLQFLFEYFSETQRNKGNFPGRFSGRQFSNSRSEMNVSTLELGDSALYLCASSLGQADTEAFFGQGTRLTVV.